Sequencing of this TCR beta chain was carried out in a study of blood T cell repertoires in COVID-19. The data were produced by immunoSEQ multiplex PCR, yet TCRdb's version contains in-frame clones alone and is incomplete. The data show about 300,000 clones, around nine tenths seen once. This CDR3 has 18 amino acids. Germline values: CDR1 SGHTA, CDR2 FQGNSA. V trimming: 5 bases; J trimming: 2 bases; junction bases outside the gene matches: 16. The specimen was peripheral blood. The TCR was taken from a woman between 25 and 40 years old with COVID-19, enrolled during active disease. This chain connects TRBV7-2 to TRBJ2-3, with 7 bases fitting TRBD2. The DNA for the CDR3 is TGTGCCAGCAGCCCAAGTGGGACCCGGGACTATCACACAGATACGCAGTATTTT. It translates to CASSPSGTRDYHTDTQYF.